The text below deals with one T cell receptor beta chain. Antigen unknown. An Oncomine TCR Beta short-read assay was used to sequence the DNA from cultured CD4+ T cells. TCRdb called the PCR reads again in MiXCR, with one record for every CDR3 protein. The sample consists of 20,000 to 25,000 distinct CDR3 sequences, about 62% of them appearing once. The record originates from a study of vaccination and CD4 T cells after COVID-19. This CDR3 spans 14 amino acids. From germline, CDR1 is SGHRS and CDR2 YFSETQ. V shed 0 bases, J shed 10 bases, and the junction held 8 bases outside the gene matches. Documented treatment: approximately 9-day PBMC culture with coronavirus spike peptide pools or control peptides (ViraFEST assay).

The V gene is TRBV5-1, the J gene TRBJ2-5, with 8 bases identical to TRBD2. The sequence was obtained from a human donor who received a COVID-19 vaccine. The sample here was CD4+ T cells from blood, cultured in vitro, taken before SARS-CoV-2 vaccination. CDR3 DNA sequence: TGCGCCAGCAGCTTGGGTAGCGGGGCTTGGGACCAGTACTTC. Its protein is CASSLGSGAWDQYF.